Listed below are T cell receptor beta chains from one sample, sequenced in a study of blood T cell repertoires in COVID-19. Assay: immunoSEQ multiplex PCR; the TCRdb copy retains only in-frame clones and omits some. In the table there are 100,000 to 150,000 clones, roughly 86% of which are singletons. Specimen: peripheral blood. Receptors were obtained from an older woman with COVID-19, enrolled during active disease. The CDR3 runs from the conserved cysteine through the conserved F or W. D genes are given only for firm matches. For some rows the clone size is stated as once, few or many, or as a class when expanded; others skip it.

cdr3_length | j_call | clone_size | v_call | d_call | cdr3_nt | cdr3_aa
14 | TRBJ2-7 | NA | TRBV3-1/TRBV3-2 | NA | TGTGCCAGCAGCCAAGTGGCAGGGACCTACGAGCAGTACTTC | CASSQVAGTYEQYF
17 | TRBJ1-5 | NA | TRBV5-3 | TRBD1 | TGTGCCAGAAGCCAGGGACAGGGGGGTCTCTCGTTTCAGCCCCAGCATTTT | CARSQGQGGLSFQPQHF
14 | TRBJ1-1 | NA | TRBV19 | TRBD1 | TGTGCCAGTAGTATGGAGGGGGCCGGGACTGAAGCTTTCTTT | CASSMEGAGTEAFF
15 | TRBJ2-5 | once | TRBV24-1 | TRBD1 | TGTGCCACCAGTGACCGGGGACAGCACCAAGAGACCCAGTACTTC | CATSDRGQHQETQYF
16 | TRBJ2-1 | NA | TRBV18 | TRBD1 | TGTGCCAGCTCACCGACACCGGGACAGGGACCCAATGAGCAGTTCTTC | CASSPTPGQGPNEQFF
17 | TRBJ1-6 | NA | TRBV6-1 | NA | TGTGCCAGCAGTGGTCCCCTTGGGACTCCGTATAATTCACCCCTCCACTTT | CASSGPLGTPYNSPLHF
16 | TRBJ2-1 | NA | TRBV3-1/TRBV3-2 | NA | TGTGCCAGCAGCCGGGCCTCACTAGGCCTACATGATGAGCAGTTCTTC | CASSRASLGLHDEQFF
13 | TRBJ2-3 | NA | TRBV19 | TRBD2 | TGTGCCACTGAAGCGGGGGGGGGATATACGCAGTATTTT | CATEAGGGYTQYF
14 | TRBJ1-6 | once | TRBV5-1 | TRBD1 | TGCGCCAGCAGCTTACAGGGGGCATATTCACCCCTCCACTTT | CASSLQGAYSPLHF
13 | TRBJ2-7 | few | TRBV5-1 | NA | TGCGCCAGCAGCTTGGACTCCCCCGGGAAGCAGTACTTC | CASSLDSPGKQYF
14 | TRBJ2-2 | NA | TRBV19 | NA | TGTGCCAGTAGTCGGACAGCGAACACCGGGGAGCTGTTTTTT | CASSRTANTGELFF
16 | TRBJ2-5 | few | TRBV7-6 | TRBD2 | TGTGCCAGCAGCTCGCTAGCGGGGGGGCTTATAGGGACCCAGTACTTC | CASSSLAGGLIGTQYF
15 | TRBJ1-4 | NA | TRBV25-1 | NA | TGTGCCAGCAGTGATCACAGCCCAACTAATGAAAAACTGTTTTTT | CASSDHSPTNEKLFF
17 | TRBJ2-1 | NA | TRBV27 | TRBD1 | TGTGCCAGCAGTTCCCTCCACGGGACAGGATACTACAATGAGCAGTTCTTC | CASSSLHGTGYYNEQFF
16 | TRBJ1-1 | few | TRBV10-3 | TRBD1 | TGTGCCATCAGTGAGCCCGGCAGGGGGTCGGGCACTGAAGCTTTCTTT | CAISEPGRGSGTEAFF
11 | TRBJ1-1 | NA | TRBV6-2/TRBV6-3 | NA | TGTGCCAGCAGTGACTCCTATGAAGCTTTCTTT | CASSDSYEAFF
14 | TRBJ2-7 | NA | TRBV6-5 | TRBD1 | TGTGCCAGCAGAAGACAGGGGAACTCCTACGAGCAGTACTTC | CASRRQGNSYEQYF
15 | TRBJ2-1 | NA | TRBV10-1 | TRBD2 | TGCGCCAGCAGTGAGTCTAGCGGGGTATACAATGAGCAGTTCTTC | CASSESSGVYNEQFF
13 | TRBJ2-3 | NA | TRBV5-6 | NA | TGTGCCAGCGGGAGGTTGGGATCAGATACGCAGTATTTT | CASGRLGSDTQYF
15 | TRBJ1-2 | NA | TRBV2 | NA | TGTGCCAGCAGAAGTGGGGGGAGCGCACACTATGGCTACACCTTC | CASRSGGSAHYGYTF
14 | TRBJ1-5 | NA | TRBV19 | NA | TGTGCCAGTTGGGAAGGAGGGATCACTCAGCCCCAGCATTTT | CASWEGGITQPQHF
16 | TRBJ1-1 | NA | TRBV4-1 | TRBD1 | TGCGCCAGCAGCCCGGGACAGGGGGCGCGAGGCACTGAAGCTTTCTTT | CASSPGQGARGTEAFF
13 | TRBJ1-3 | once | TRBV3-1/TRBV3-2 | NA | TGTGCCAGCAGCCACCACTCTGGAAACACCATATATTTT | CASSHHSGNTIYF
15 | TRBJ2-1 | NA | TRBV2 | TRBD1 | TGTGCCAGCAGGGTGGGACAGCTGAACTACAATGAGCAGTTCTTC | CASRVGQLNYNEQFF
14 | TRBJ1-2 | few | TRBV2 | NA | TGTGCCAGCAGTGGAACAGGGTCTCCCTATGGCTACACCTTC | CASSGTGSPYGYTF
15 | TRBJ2-2 | NA | TRBV11-2 | NA | TGTGCCAGCAGCTTATTGGCAGGGCGCACCGGGGAGCTGTTTTTT | CASSLLAGRTGELFF
14 | TRBJ2-3 | NA | TRBV7-9 | NA | TGTGCCAGCAGCAGACGACAGGTGGGGGATACGCAGTATTTT | CASSRRQVGDTQYF
17 | TRBJ1-2 | NA | TRBV9 | NA | TGTGCCAGCAGCGTTTCCTGGCGGATTACCTTTAACTATGGCTACACCTTC | CASSVSWRITFNYGYTF
15 | TRBJ2-1 | NA | TRBV30 | TRBD1 | TGTGCCTGGACCCCCGGACAGGGAAGTTGGAATGAGCAGTTCTTC | CAWTPGQGSWNEQFF
15 | TRBJ1-5 | once | TRBV4-2 | NA | TGTGCCAGCAGCCAACCGGGGGGAAGCGATCAGCCCCAGCATTTT | CASSQPGGSDQPQHF
15 | TRBJ1-1 | NA | TRBV21-1 | NA | TGTGCCAGCAGCAAAGAAGAGGGTATGAACACTGAAGCTTTCTTT | CASSKEEGMNTEAFF
17 | TRBJ2-1 | NA | TRBV7-3 | NA | TGTGCCAGCAGCCCCCCGGAGCTGGGGAGCTCCTACAATGAGCAGTTCTTC | CASSPPELGSSYNEQFF
14 | TRBJ2-7 | NA | TRBV2 | TRBD2 | TGTGCCAGCAAACCGGGACTAGGAAGCTACGAGCAGTACTTC | CASKPGLGSYEQYF
13 | TRBJ2-1 | NA | TRBV2 | NA | TGTGCCAGCACTTTGGGCGGGGTTGGTGAGCAGTTCTTC | CASTLGGVGEQFF
13 | TRBJ1-5 | NA | TRBV7-9 | NA | TGTGCCAGCAGGGCAGGTAGCGATCAGCCCCAGCATTTT | CASRAGSDQPQHF
13 | TRBJ1-2 | NA | TRBV7-9 | NA | TGTGCCAGCAGCTTAGCGGGACAACATGGCTACACCTTC | CASSLAGQHGYTF
14 | TRBJ2-2 | NA | TRBV28 | NA | TGTGCCAGCAAAGGACAGCTGAACACCGGGGAGCTGTTTTTT | CASKGQLNTGELFF
19 | TRBJ2-3 | few | TRBV20-1 | NA | TGCAGTGCTAGTCACAGGGCCCCGGCTCCCGGCCAGAACACAGATACGCAGTATTTT | CSASHRAPAPGQNTDTQYF
15 | TRBJ1-4 | few | TRBV3-1/TRBV3-2 | NA | TGTGCCAGCAGTCTGACGGGAGGTTGGAATGAAAAACTGTTTTTT | CASSLTGGWNEKLFF
15 | TRBJ1-4 | once | TRBV9 | TRBD1 | TGTGCCAGCAGCCCTCGACAGGGGGATGGGGAAAAACTGTTTTTT | CASSPRQGDGEKLFF
15 | TRBJ2-1 | NA | TRBV9 | TRBD2 | TGTGCCAGCAGGCACGGGACTAGCGGGGACGATGAGCAGTTCTTC | CASRHGTSGDDEQFF
14 | TRBJ1-2 | NA | TRBV3-1/TRBV3-2 | NA | TGTGCCAGCACCTCGGACAGAGGGCCCTATGGCTACACCTTC | CASTSDRGPYGYTF
13 | TRBJ1-1 | NA | TRBV30 | NA | TGTGCCTCCGCGGCAGGGGCAAACACTGAAGCTTTCTTT | CASAAGANTEAFF
12 | TRBJ1-1 | NA | TRBV6-4 | NA | TGTGCCAGCAGGGGGGGGTCCACTGAAGCTTTCTTT | CASRGGSTEAFF
13 | TRBJ1-6 | NA | TRBV7-2 | NA | TGTGCCAGCAGCTTATTTGGGGGGTCACCCCTCCACTTT | CASSLFGGSPLHF
15 | TRBJ1-4 | NA | TRBV30 | NA | TGTGCCTGGAGTGTCACGGGGTCGGTTAATGAAAAACTGTTTTTT | CAWSVTGSVNEKLFF
14 | TRBJ2-7 | NA | TRBV28 | NA | TGTGCCAGCAGACCAGAGGTGCAGATCTACGAGCAGTACTTC | CASRPEVQIYEQYF
16 | TRBJ1-6 | NA | TRBV9 | TRBD1 | TGTGCCAGCAGCGCCCGGGACAGGGACGATAATTCACCCCTCCACTTT | CASSARDRDDNSPLHF
11 | TRBJ2-1 | NA | TRBV28 | NA | TGTGCCAGCAACCACGGGGAAGGGCAGTTCTTC | CASNHGEGQFF
16 | TRBJ2-1 | NA | TRBV20-1 | NA | TGCAGTGCTAGTCTCAGAAGCGCGAGCTCCTACAATGAGCAGTTCTTC | CSASLRSASSYNEQFF